Listed below are T cell receptor beta chains from one sample, sequenced in a study of shared clonotypes between healthy human individuals. The data were produced by immunoSEQ multiplex PCR, yet TCRdb's version contains in-frame clones alone and is incomplete. The table has more than 2 million clones, 90% to 95% seen once. The sample comprised naive CD8+ T cells from PBMCs. The receptors derive from a man between 18 and 35 years old in good health. Some clones in this sample may be carry-over from other donors' samples. The conserved cysteine and the conserved F or W are not part of the CDR3 here. The order of the fields is V gene, CDR3 length, clone size, J gene, CDR3 protein. Size tells how often a clone was seen (once, few, many) or the class of an expanded clone, and some rows leave it out.

>TRBV11-2|13|NA|TRBJ1-5
ASSLDLATVQPQH
>TRBV7-9|12|NA|TRBJ2-5
ASSFGGQLGTQY
>TRBV9|11|NA|TRBJ2-1
ASSVDWAEGQF
>TRBV28|13|NA|TRBJ2-7
ASSFVALKNYEQY
>TRBV30|15|NA|TRBJ2-1
AWSEGSGRGSYNEQF
>TRBV6-4|16|NA|TRBJ1-5
ASSDTRTAGRSNQPQH
>TRBV28|14|NA|TRBJ2-3
ASSLIPGTVTDTQY
>TRBV10-3|13|NA|TRBJ1-5
AIRDDGEGGQPQH
>TRBV5-4|13|NA|TRBJ2-1
ASSSKSGSGYEQF
>TRBV5-4|12|NA|TRBJ1-2
ASSLDREFYGYT
>TRBV5-8|10|NA|TRBJ2-7
ASSFGVYEQY
>TRBV7-9|13|NA|TRBJ2-1
ASSSLAGRPDEQF
>TRBV4-1|11|NA|TRBJ1-1
ASSQVQDTEAF
>TRBV7-9|11|NA|TRBJ2-7
ASSLVGPYEQY
>TRBV28|13|once|TRBJ2-2
ASSPGTSGPGELF
>TRBV19|13|NA|TRBJ2-7
ASSIGGISTYEQY
>TRBV27|13|NA|TRBJ1-5
ASSVQGGGNQPQH
>TRBV2|11|NA|TRBJ2-7
ASEGGETYEQY
>TRBV11-3|12|NA|TRBJ2-7
ASSPRGSKYEQY
>TRBV7-9|13|NA|TRBJ1-2
ASSLGRGALNGYT
>TRBV27|9|NA|TRBJ2-7
ASSSAYEQY
>TRBV11-2|15|NA|TRBJ2-2
ASSLVGGMGLWGELF
>TRBV4-1|13|NA|TRBJ1-5
ASSYSSGTNQPQH
>TRBV27|13|NA|TRBJ2-2
ASSTTGDNTGELF
>TRBV6-6|13|NA|TRBJ1-1
ASSYETGRLTEAF
>TRBV28|12|many|TRBJ2-7
ASATTGTGYEQY
>TRBV19|13|NA|TRBJ2-1
ASSIDSGIADEQF
>TRBV6-5|13|NA|TRBJ2-7
ASSYSGAAPYEQY
>TRBV7-9|17|NA|TRBJ2-3
ASSLPLASGREGTDTQY
>TRBV5-4|12|NA|TRBJ1-5
ASSSGRENQPQH
>TRBV28|11|NA|TRBJ2-7
ASSFSGSYEQY
>TRBV25-1|12|NA|TRBJ1-1
ASSVGLRNTEAF
>TRBV4-1|16|NA|TRBJ1-2
ASSHRALSGQENYGYT
>TRBV7-9|14|NA|TRBJ2-1
ASSSSRGQGVNEQF
>TRBV5-1|13|NA|TRBJ2-7
ASREGLAVFYEQY
>TRBV7-9|10|NA|TRBJ1-2
ASEGTASGYT
>TRBV7-8|11|NA|TRBJ2-7
ASSSEREDEQY
>TRBV12-5|15|NA|TRBJ2-7
ASVQRVGLANSYEQY
>TRBV28|12|NA|TRBJ2-7
ATEGLGEFYEQY
>TRBV27|11|NA|TRBJ2-7
ASSLLNSNEQY
>TRBV5-6|12|NA|TRBJ1-2
ASSPQPGGYGYT
>TRBV28|12|NA|TRBJ2-7
ASSLQIKGLEQY
>TRBV19|14|NA|TRBJ2-5
ASRPHRGPSQETQY
>TRBV7-9|9|few|TRBJ1-4
ASSFGQGFV
>TRBV5-5|14|NA|TRBJ1-3
ASSLTTGAPGNTIY
>TRBV30|12|NA|TRBJ1-2
AWSLAQEGYGYT
>TRBV18|10|NA|TRBJ1-1
ASSPPGSVAF
>TRBV28|11|NA|TRBJ1-2
ASSLKLNYGYT
>TRBV28|13|NA|TRBJ2-1
ASSWTESSYNEQF
>TRBV27|11|few|TRBJ2-2
ASSFQNTGELF
>TRBV4-3|10|NA|TRBJ2-2
ASGANTGELF
>TRBV28|15|NA|TRBJ1-1
ASSPGQGARGDTEAF
>TRBV13|15|NA|TRBJ2-1
ASSFGRDGTSGARGF
>TRBV6-5|13|NA|TRBJ1-1
ASSLTTTPGTEAF